This record covers a single T cell receptor beta chain. No antigen is known for it. Use of 60 Vbeta and 13 Jbeta primers characterized the PCR. Sequencing used immunoSEQ multiplex PCR; TCRdb keeps in-frame clones, though not all of them. This sample yields about 140,000 clones, of which about 78% are seen a single time; approximately 4% belongs to the top ten. This sample is drawn from a study of cytomegalovirus exposure and HLA in healthy donors. Study-wide points: Per a prior analysis, the majority of TCR beta V segments were productive roughly 90% or roughly 30% of the time. Fewer N-insertions than the roughly 670-donor mean were reportedly shown by an Asian-associated ancestry cluster in a later analysis.

This CDR3 has 12 residues. Per germline, CDR1 GTSNPN and CDR2 SVGIG (reference sequence). V and J are TRBV30 and TRBJ2-5; a weak D match, TRBD1 (6 bases). The end of the DNA is better explained by TRBJ2-7, so the J call may be wrong. The receptor comes from a man aged 18 to 35 in good health and CMV-seronegative. Sequenced material: PBMCs. CDR3 nucleotide sequence: TGTGCCAGGGACACCAACTCCTACGAGCAGTACTTC. Translating it yields CARDTNSYEQYF.